This TCR beta chain derives from a study of T-cell memory formation after mild COVID-19. Overall study: TCR clusters were mostly donor specific. Findings and limits, study-wide: SARS-CoV-2 specificity of second-wave clones peaking day 37 was unconfirmed. Contracting CD4+ clones were located mainly in CM and EM, and CD8+ clones in EMRA.

Turning to this clonotype: What it binds is unknown.

This CDR3 is built from 15 residues. CDR1 and CDR2 from the germline V gene are LGHNA and YSLEER. Trimming stripped 1 base from V and 5 bases from J, with 14 bases between. From 5'RACE with constant-segment primers came TCR alpha and TCR beta cDNA libraries that carried sample barcodes and UMIs. TCRdb itself ran the 5' RACE reads through MiXCR, one entry per CDR3 protein. The sample lists 250,000 to 350,000 distinct CDR3 sequences, 16% seen once, with around 23% in the top ten. The rearrangement uses TRBV4-3 and TRBJ2-5; D unresolved. Sequenced material: PBMCs or a T cell subset sorted from them (not recorded which). The clonotype comes from a young man who had mild COVID-19 (a few samples of this study predate the infection). Cell type and time point are not known. CDR3 protein: CASSQGFAVRETQYF. In DNA, the CDR3 is TGCGCCAGCAGCCAAGGATTCGCGGTTCGGGAGACCCAGTACTTC.